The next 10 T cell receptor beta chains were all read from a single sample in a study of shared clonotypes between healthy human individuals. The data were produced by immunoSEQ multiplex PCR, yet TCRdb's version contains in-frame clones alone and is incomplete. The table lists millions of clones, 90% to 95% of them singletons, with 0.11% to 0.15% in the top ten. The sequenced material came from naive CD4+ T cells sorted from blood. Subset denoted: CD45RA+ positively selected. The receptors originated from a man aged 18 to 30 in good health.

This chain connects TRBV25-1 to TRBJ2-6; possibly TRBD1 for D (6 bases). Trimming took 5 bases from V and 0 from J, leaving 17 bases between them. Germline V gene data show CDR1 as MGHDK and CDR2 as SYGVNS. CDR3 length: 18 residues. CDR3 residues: CASSPTLGGTSGANVLTF. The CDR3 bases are TGTGCCAGCAGTCCAACCTTAGGGGGAACCTCTGGGGCCAACGTCCTGACTTTC.

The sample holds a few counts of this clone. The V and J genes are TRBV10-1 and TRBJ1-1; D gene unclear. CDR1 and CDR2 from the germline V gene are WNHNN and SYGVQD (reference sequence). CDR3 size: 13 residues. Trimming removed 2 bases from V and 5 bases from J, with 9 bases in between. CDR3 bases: TGCGCCAGCAGTGAGGGGTTGTGGACTGAAGCTTTCTTT. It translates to CASSEGLWTEAFF.

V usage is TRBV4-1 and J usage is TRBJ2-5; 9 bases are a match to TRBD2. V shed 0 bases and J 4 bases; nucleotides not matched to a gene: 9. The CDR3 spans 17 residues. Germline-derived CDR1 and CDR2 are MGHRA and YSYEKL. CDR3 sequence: CASSQDPAGGFGETQYF. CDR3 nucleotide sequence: TGCGCCAGCAGCCAAGATCCAGCGGGGGGTTTTGGAGAGACCCAGTACTTC.

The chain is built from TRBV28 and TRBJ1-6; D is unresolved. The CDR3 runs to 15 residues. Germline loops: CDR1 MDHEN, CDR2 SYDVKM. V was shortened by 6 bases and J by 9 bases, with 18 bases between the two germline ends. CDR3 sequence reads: CASSMAVGKASPLHF. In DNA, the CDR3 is TGTGCCAGCAGCATGGCGGTAGGGAAGGCTTCACCCCTCCACTTT.

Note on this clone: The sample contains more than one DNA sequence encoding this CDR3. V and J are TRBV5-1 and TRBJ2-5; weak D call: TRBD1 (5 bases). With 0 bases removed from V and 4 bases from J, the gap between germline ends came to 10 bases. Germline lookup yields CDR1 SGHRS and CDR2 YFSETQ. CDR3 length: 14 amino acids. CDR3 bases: TGCGCCAGCAGCTTGGGGGGCGTCGGAGAGACCCAGTACTTC. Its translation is CASSLGGVGETQYF.

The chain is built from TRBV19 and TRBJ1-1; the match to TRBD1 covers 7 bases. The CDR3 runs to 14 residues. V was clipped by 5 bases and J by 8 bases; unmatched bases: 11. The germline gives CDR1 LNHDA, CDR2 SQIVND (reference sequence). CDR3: CASSARQGGREAFF. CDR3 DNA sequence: TGTGCCAGTAGTGCCCGACAGGGCGGGAGGGAAGCTTTCTTT. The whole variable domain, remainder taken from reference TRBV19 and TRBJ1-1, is DGGITQSPKYLFRKEGQNVTLSCEQNLNHDAMYWYRQDPGQGLRLIYYSQIVNDFQKGDIAEGYSVSREKKESFPLTVTSAQKNPTAFYLCASSARQGGREAFFGQGTRLTVV.

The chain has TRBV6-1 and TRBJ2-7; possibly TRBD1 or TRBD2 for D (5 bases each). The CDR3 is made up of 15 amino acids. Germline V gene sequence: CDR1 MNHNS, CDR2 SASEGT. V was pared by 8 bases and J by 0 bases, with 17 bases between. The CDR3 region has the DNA TGTGCCAGCTGTACCGGGACCACTTTCTCCTACGAGCAGTACTTC. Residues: CASCTGTTFSYEQYF.

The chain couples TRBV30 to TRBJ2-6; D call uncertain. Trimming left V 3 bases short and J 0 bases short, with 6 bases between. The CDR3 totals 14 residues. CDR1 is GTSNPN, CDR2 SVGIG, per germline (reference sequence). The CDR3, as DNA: TGTGCCTGGAGACGGCCCTCTGGGGCCAACGTCCTGACTTTC. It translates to CAWRRPSGANVLTF.

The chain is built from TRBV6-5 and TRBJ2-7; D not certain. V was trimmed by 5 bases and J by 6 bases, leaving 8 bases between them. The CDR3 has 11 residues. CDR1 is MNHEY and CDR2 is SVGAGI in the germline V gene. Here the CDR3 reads CASSRLSEQYF. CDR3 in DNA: TGTGCCAGCAGTCGCCTAAGCGAGCAGTACTTC.

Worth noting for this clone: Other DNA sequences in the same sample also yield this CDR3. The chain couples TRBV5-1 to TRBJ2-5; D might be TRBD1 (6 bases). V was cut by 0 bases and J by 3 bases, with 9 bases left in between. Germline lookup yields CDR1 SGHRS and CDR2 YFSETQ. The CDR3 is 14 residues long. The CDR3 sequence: CASSLEGGKETQYF. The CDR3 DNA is TGCGCCAGCAGCTTGGAAGGGGGTAAAGAGACCCAGTACTTC.